The rows below give T cell receptor beta chains drawn from one sample of a study of beta chain features in type 1 diabetes. Clones were read by immunoSEQ multiplex PCR, and TCRdb kept only the in-frame ones, dropping some. The sample includes 600,000 or so clones, more than 13% of them seen just once. Sequencing was done on a sample of naive CD4+ T cells from blood. The receptor set was obtained from a man between 18 and 29 years old with type 1 diabetes. The CDR3 runs from the conserved cysteine through the conserved F or W. The order of the fields is J gene, D gene, V gene, clone size, CDR3 DNA, CDR3 protein. A D gene is named only where the DNA matches it firmly. Part of the rows lack a size; the others show once, few, many or a class for expanded clones.

TRBJ2-2 | . | TRBV9 | few | TGTGCCAGCAGCGTAACCCCTGGCAGGGGATATGACGGGGAGCTGTTTTTT | CASSVTPGRGYDGELFF
TRBJ1-1 | . | TRBV29-1 | . | TGCAGCGCCGCTAAGGGGGAAGGGGCTGAAGCTTTCTTT | CSAAKGEGAEAFF
TRBJ2-3 | . | TRBV5-4 | few | TGTGCCAGCAGCTTCACAGATACGCAGTATTTT | CASSFTDTQYF
TRBJ2-6 | . | TRBV27 | few | TGTGCCAGCAGGACCTCTGGGGCCAACGTCCTGACTTTC | CASRTSGANVLTF
TRBJ2-5 | TRBD1 | TRBV7-8 | . | TGTGCCAGCGGACAGGGGGCGGGGAAGACCCAGTACTTC | CASGQGAGKTQYF
TRBJ1-5 | TRBD1 | TRBV28 | few | TGTGCCAGCAGTCGAACAGGGGGCTCGGGCAATCAGCCCCAGCATTTT | CASSRTGGSGNQPQHF
TRBJ2-7 | . | TRBV28 | few | TGTGCCAGCAGTTTAGACTCTTACTACGAGCAGTACTTC | CASSLDSYYEQYF
TRBJ2-1 | . | TRBV7-2 | few | TGTGCCAGCAGCTCCACCGGGGTCTACAATGAGCAGTTCTTC | CASSSTGVYNEQFF
TRBJ2-3 | . | TRBV7-2 | few | TGTGCCAGCAGCTTAGCTACTAGCTTCTCAGATACGCAGTATTTT | CASSLATSFSDTQYF
TRBJ2-4 | . | TRBV14 | few | TGTGCCAGCAGCCTCCCGCCTGCCCCCGGCCTAGCCAAAAACATTCAGTACTTC | CASSLPPAPGLAKNIQYF
TRBJ1-1 | . | TRBV7-2 | few | TGTGCCAGCAGCCCTTCACCTGGGAGAGGCACTGAAGCTTTCTTT | CASSPSPGRGTEAFF
TRBJ1-2 | TRBD1 | TRBV6-5 | . | TGTGCCAGCAGTCTGTACAGGGGGAACTATGGCTACACCTTC | CASSLYRGNYGYTF
TRBJ1-2 | TRBD1 | TRBV28 | . | TGTGCCAGTTCTGACAGGGGGCCGGACGGCTACACCTTC | CASSDRGPDGYTF
TRBJ1-5 | . | TRBV18 | few | TGTGCCAGCTCCCTCACCGGAGAGAATCAGCCCCAGCATTTT | CASSLTGENQPQHF
TRBJ2-3 | TRBD1 | TRBV9 | few | TGTGCCAGCAGCGCCAGGGGGCATTTCGCAGATACGCAGTATTTT | CASSARGHFADTQYF
TRBJ2-4 | . | TRBV30 | few | TGTGCCTGGAGTAGGGGGAAAAACATTCAGTACTTC | CAWSRGKNIQYF
TRBJ2-6 | . | TRBV4-3 | few | TGCGCCAGCAGCCAAGATCGGCCAGGCCCGAGCTCTGGGGCCAACGTCCTGACTTTC | CASSQDRPGPSSGANVLTF
TRBJ2-2 | TRBD2 | TRBV2 | . | TGTGCCAGCAGTCTAAAGTTGTTGGCTAGCGGGAGGGCCGGGGAGCTGTTTTTT | CASSLKLLASGRAGELFF
TRBJ2-7 | . | TRBV2 | few | TGTGCCAGCAGTGTGGCGGTACAGTACTTC | CASSVAVQYF
TRBJ2-3 | . | TRBV25-1 | . | TGTGCCAGCAGTTCATCGAGGGGGATGGATACGCAGTATTTT | CASSSSRGMDTQYF
TRBJ2-1 | . | TRBV7-2 | . | TGTGCCAGCAGCTTATTTGCAGGGGAGTCCTACAATGAGCAGTTCTTC | CASSLFAGESYNEQFF
TRBJ2-1 | TRBD1 | TRBV5-1 | few | TGCGCCAGCAGCTGGGACAGCCACAATGAGCAGTTCTTC | CASSWDSHNEQFF
TRBJ1-5 | . | TRBV6-5 | few | TGTGCCAGCAGTTACTCGAGTCCCGGTACAAGGTCGCCCCAGCATTTT | CASSYSSPGTRSPQHF
TRBJ2-7 | . | TRBV4-1 | few | TGCGCCAGCAGCCAAGGACCGGGACGCGGAGCCTACGAGCAGTACTTC | CASSQGPGRGAYEQYF
TRBJ1-2 | . | TRBV5-6 | few | TGTGCCAGCAGCTCGGGACCTAACTATGGCTACACCTTC | CASSSGPNYGYTF
TRBJ2-7 | . | TRBV6-5 | few | TGTGCCAGCAGTCGCTTACAGGCATCCTACGAGCAGTACTTC | CASSRLQASYEQYF
TRBJ1-2 | . | TRBV18 | few | TGTGCCAGCTCCCCAATGACGGCTAACTATGGCTACACCTTC | CASSPMTANYGYTF
TRBJ2-3 | . | TRBV6-6 | few | TGTGCCAGCAGTGACAGGAGGAGCACAGATACGCAGTATTTT | CASSDRRSTDTQYF
TRBJ2-7 | TRBD2 | TRBV25-1 | . | TGTGCCAGCAAACCCGCTAGCGGGAGTTACGAGCAGTACTTC | CASKPASGSYEQYF
TRBJ1-1 | . | TRBV7-2 | . | TGTGCCAGCACCAAGGAATGGGGTAAACTAGGGAAGACTGAAGCTTTCTTT | CASTKEWGKLGKTEAFF
TRBJ2-5 | TRBD1 | TRBV5-1 | . | TGCGCCAGCAGCCCGGGGACAGCCCAAGAGACCCAGTACTTC | CASSPGTAQETQYF
TRBJ1-1 | . | TRBV27 | few | TGTGCCAGCAGTTTAATAGCCAGGGCTGAAGCTTTCTTT | CASSLIARAEAFF
TRBJ2-1 | . | TRBV28 | . | TGTGCCAGCAGTTTAAGAAGCTCCTACAATGAGCAGTTCTTC | CASSLRSSYNEQFF
TRBJ2-3 | TRBD2 | TRBV29-1 | . | TGCAGCGCCCTCCCCCGGGACTACCCAGATACGCAGTATTTT | CSALPRDYPDTQYF
TRBJ2-1 | TRBD2 | TRBV9 | . | TGTGCCAGCAGCGTAGCTCTGCCGGGACTAGCCTTGGATGAGCAGTTCTTC | CASSVALPGLALDEQFF
TRBJ2-5 | . | TRBV5-1 | . | TGCGCCAGCAGCTTGCCCCACGAGACCCAGTACTTC | CASSLPHETQYF
TRBJ2-7 | . | TRBV28 | few | TGTGCCAGCACCTCGGATTCCTACGAGCAGTACTTC | CASTSDSYEQYF
TRBJ1-1 | . | TRBV5-1 | . | TGCGCCAGCAGCTATGACACTTACACTGAAGCTTTCTTT | CASSYDTYTEAFF
TRBJ1-1 | . | TRBV5-6 | . | TGTGCCAGCAGCGGGGGACTGAACACTGAAGCTTTCTTT | CASSGGLNTEAFF
TRBJ2-1 | TRBD2 | TRBV18 | . | TGTGCCAGCTCACCACGACTAGCGGGAGAGGGTGAGCAGTTCTTC | CASSPRLAGEGEQFF
TRBJ2-7 | TRBD1 | TRBV7-9 | few | TGTGCCAGCAGCTTACCCGGACAGGAGCGACAGCAGTACTTC | CASSLPGQERQQYF
TRBJ2-7 | TRBD2 | TRBV10-3 | few | TGTGCCATCCAGCGGGAGCCCCCTATGGACGAGCAGTACTTC | CAIQREPPMDEQYF
TRBJ2-5 | TRBD2 | TRBV28 | . | TGTGCCAGCAGTTCCAGTCTCGCGGGAGCTCAAGAGACCCAGTACTTC | CASSSSLAGAQETQYF
TRBJ2-1 | TRBD1 | TRBV28 | . | TGTGCCAGCAGGACTCCGGGACAGGGCTACAATGAGCAGTTCTTC | CASRTPGQGYNEQFF
TRBJ1-1 | . | TRBV4-3 | . | TGCGCCAGCAGCCAAGAAGGTAGGGGATGGGAGGAAGCTTTCTTT | CASSQEGRGWEEAFF